Presented here are 23 T cell receptor beta chains from one specimen sequenced in a study of blood T cell repertoires in COVID-19. The table came from immunoSEQ multiplex PCR; TCRdb's copy has only in-frame clones and leaves some out. The data show around 230,000 clones, with 65% to 85% seen just once and roughly 7.9% held by the top ten. The sequenced material came from peripheral blood. These receptor sequences come from a woman aged 80 or over with acute or convalescent COVID-19.

This chain links TRBV7-8 with TRBJ1-2; D gene unclear. This CDR3 is built from 15 residues. Germline values: CDR1 SGHVS, CDR2 FQNEAQ. V was pared by 5 bases and J by 0 bases, with 13 bases between. This CDR3 is CASSETETANYGYTF. As DNA, the CDR3 is TGTGCCAGCAGCGAGACCGAGACTGCTAACTATGGCTACACCTTC.

The V gene is TRBV28, the J gene TRBJ1-2, with TRBD1 as a possible D gene (5 bases). V gave up 2 bases and J gave up 1 base, with 11 bases separating them. This CDR3 has 15 residues. CDR1 and CDR2 from the germline V gene are MDHEN and SYDVKM. DNA for the CDR3: TGTGCCAGCAGTTTACTCAGGGCGGTTAACTATGGCTACACCTTC. This gives the protein CASSLLRAVNYGYTF.

The chain joins TRBV3-1 (or the pseudogene TRBV3-2) to TRBJ2-5; D possibly corresponds to TRBD2 (5 bases). V lost 6 bases and J 3 bases, leaving 14 bases between the germline ends. CDR3 length: 14 residues. Per germline, CDR1 LGHDT and CDR2 YNNKEL (reference sequence). As DNA, the CDR3 is TGTGCCAGCAGTCCAACGGGAAACAAAGAGACCCAGTACTTC. Translating gives CASSPTGNKETQYF.

The genes are TRBV30 and TRBJ2-1; D is possibly TRBD2 (6 bases). V was cut by 3 bases and J by 7 bases, with 10 bases left in between. The germline gives CDR1 GTSNPN, CDR2 SVGIG (reference sequence). The CDR3 extends over 12 amino acids. Here the CDR3 reads CAWRGSGNEQFF. The CDR3 DNA is TGTGCCTGGAGGGGTAGCGGTAATGAGCAGTTCTTC.

To note about this clone: One junction end disagrees with the germline gene, perhaps due to a read error. The chain combines TRBV6-2 or TRBV6-3 with TRBJ2-4; 9 bases fit TRBD1. The CDR3 consists of 13 residues. Germline CDR1 reads MNHEY; CDR2 reads SVGEGT. This CDR3 reads CASSYEYRGRVNF. The CDR3 DNA is TGTGCCAGCAGTTATGAGTACAGGGGGCGGGTTAACTTC.

The chain uses TRBV19 and TRBJ1-5; D is perhaps TRBD1 (6 bases). In germline, CDR1 is LNHDA, CDR2 SQIVND (reference sequence). The CDR3 has 15 amino acids. The V and J ends lost 1 base and 3 bases respectively, with 10 bases between them. CDR3 sequence reads: CASSIGGHPNQPQHF. CDR3 sequence (DNA): TGTGCCAGTAGTATAGGGGGACACCCCAATCAGCCCCAGCATTTT.

The rearrangement links TRBV14 to TRBJ1-6; perhaps TRBD1 as D (5 bases). Trimming shortened V by 1 base and J by 2 bases, and 12 bases separated the two germline ends. Germline V lookup: CDR1 SGHDN, CDR2 FVKESK. CDR3 size: 17 residues. CDR3 region: CASSQGGRSTYNSPLHF. The CDR3 DNA reads as TGTGCCAGCAGCCAAGGGGGCAGGTCAACCTATAATTCACCCCTCCACTTT.

This chain uses TRBV12-3 or TRBV12-4 with TRBJ2-5; no clear D gene. Trimming left V 5 bases short and J 9 bases short, with 10 bases between. This CDR3 is built from 11 residues. Here the CDR3 DNA reads TGTGCCAGCAGTGGTCCCGCGGCCCAGTACTTC. It encodes CASSGPAAQYF.

This chain joins TRBV6-1 and TRBJ2-5; 8 bases fit TRBD1. The CDR3 has 16 residues. The V segment lost 1 base and the J segment 5 bases; nucleotides outside the gene matches: 9. Per germline, CDR1 MNHNS and CDR2 SASEGT. CDR3 nucleotide sequence: TGTGCCAGCAGTGAAGGACAGGGGACATTTAAGGAGACCCAGTACTTC. Translation: CASSEGQGTFKETQYF.

The chain links TRBV6-6 to TRBJ1-2; TRBD1 agrees at 7 bases. This CDR3 region has 14 residues. The germline CDR1 and CDR2 sequences are MNHNY and SVGAGI (reference sequence). Losses at the gene ends were 5 bases for V and 5 bases for J; bases not matched to a gene: 8. CDR3 region: CASSPRGQMYGYTF. CDR3 coding DNA: TGTGCCAGCAGTCCTCGGGGACAGATGTATGGCTACACCTTC.

This chain links TRBV6-6 with TRBJ1-1, with a tentative D call TRBD1 (5 bases). The CDR3 length is 11 residues. The V gene lost 6 bases and the J gene lost 11 bases, with 13 bases spanning the gap. CDR1 and CDR2 from the germline V gene are MNHNY and SVGAGI (reference sequence). The CDR3, as DNA: TGTGCCAGCAGCGATAGGGGTTGGGCTTTCTTT. The encoded protein is CASSDRGWAFF.

V and J are TRBV7-9 and TRBJ2-2; the D gene is possibly TRBD2 (5 bases). Trimming took off 1 base at V and 5 bases at J, with 11 bases between the two ends. This CDR3 is built from 15 residues. CDR1 and CDR2 from the germline V gene are SEHNR and FQNEAQ (reference sequence). The CDR3 nucleotides are TGTGCCAGCAGCTTAGGTCGGGGAACTACCGGGGAGCTGTTTTTT. It specifies CASSLGRGTTGELFF.

V gene TRBV6-5 combines with J gene TRBJ2-3; TRBD1 matches 10 bases. V lost 4 bases and J lost 0; bases outside the gene matches: 4. Germline CDR1 MNHEY, CDR2 SVGAGI. This CDR3 is built from 16 residues. CDR3 nucleotide sequence: TGTGCCAGCAGTTGGACAGGGGGACAAAGCACAGATACGCAGTATTTT. Protein: CASSWTGGQSTDTQYF.

The chain couples TRBV6-1 to TRBJ2-7; 9 positions match TRBD2. This CDR3 comprises 18 residues. With 2 bases clipped from V and 6 bases from J, the junction kept 17 bases outside the gene matches. Germline V lookup: CDR1 MNHNS, CDR2 SASEGT. CDR3 sequence (DNA): TGTGCCAGCAGTGAATCCTGGTCAAGGAGGCGGGAGGGCCTCGAGCAGTACTTC. Amino acid sequence: CASSESWSRRREGLEQYF.

V and J are TRBV3-1 (or the pseudogene TRBV3-2) and TRBJ2-1, with 9 bases aligning to TRBD2. J lost 11 bases, V lost 4 bases, and 12 bases had no gene match. Germline lookup yields CDR1 LGHDT and CDR2 YNNKEL (reference sequence). There are 15 residues in the CDR3. The chain's CDR3 is CASSRSGSLGRKQFF. CDR3 nucleotides: TGTGCCAGCAGCCGTAGCGGGAGTTTGGGTAGGAAGCAGTTCTTC.

This rearrangement joins TRBV11-2 to TRBJ2-7; tentative D call: TRBD2 (7 bases). The CDR3 length is 14 residues. Germline CDR1 reads SGHAT; CDR2 reads FQNNGV. V was trimmed by 4 bases and J by 2 bases, leaving 12 bases between them. The CDR3 is CASSSGGGPYEQYF. The CDR3 DNA reads TGTGCCAGCAGCTCAGGCGGGGGCCCCTACGAGCAGTACTTC.

V gene TRBV19 combines with J gene TRBJ1-4, with TRBD1 identical over 8 bases. The germline V gene encodes CDR1 LNHDA and CDR2 SQIVND (reference sequence). J lost 0 bases, V lost 1 base, and 10 bases had no gene match. The CDR3 sequence is 19 residues long. The CDR3 here is CASSIAGQGKVATNEKLFF. The CDR3 DNA reads as TGTGCCAGTAGTATAGCAGGACAGGGTAAGGTTGCAACTAATGAAAAACTGTTTTTT.

This clone was seen a single time. This chain uses TRBV10-3 with TRBJ1-5; no firm D call. V was shortened by 8 bases and J by 2 bases, with 10 bases between the two germline ends. The CDR3 covers 13 residues. The germline V gene encodes CDR1 ENHRY and CDR2 SYGVKD. CDR3 loop: CAIAREGNQPQHF. CDR3 coding DNA: TGTGCCATCGCGAGGGAGGGCAATCAGCCCCAGCATTTT.

V usage is TRBV19 and J usage is TRBJ1-2; 7 bases line up with TRBD1. Germline V gene data show CDR1 as LNHDA and CDR2 as SQIVND (reference sequence). The CDR3 has 15 amino acids. V was pared by 5 bases and J by 4 bases, with 10 bases of the junction left unmatched. CDR3 nucleotides: TGTGCCAGTAGTGTCTCCCTGGGACAGACCTATGGCTACACCTTC. It specifies CASSVSLGQTYGYTF.

This clone was counted only a few times. The rearrangement uses TRBV19 and TRBJ1-5; D not resolved. CDR3 length: 16 residues. Trimming cost V 4 bases and J 0 bases, with 13 bases left between them. CDR1 is LNHDA, CDR2 SQIVND, per germline (reference sequence). CDR3 DNA: TGTGCCAGTAGTACTAGGAGTTACTATAGCAATCAGCCCCAGCATTTT. Its translation is CASSTRSYYSNQPQHF.

The rearrangement joins TRBV5-5 to TRBJ1-2, with 8 bases that match TRBD1. Germline assignment: CDR1 SGHKS and CDR2 YYEKEE (reference sequence). The CDR3 sequence is 14 residues long. V trimming: 6 bases; J trimming: 4 bases; junction bases outside the gene matches: 8. Written as DNA, the CDR3 is TGTGCCAGCAATCCCGGGACAGGTCTCTATGGCTACACCTTC. Its protein product is CASNPGTGLYGYTF.

Regarding this clone: Additional DNA sequences in this sample encode the identical CDR3. This chain uses TRBV3-1 (or the pseudogene TRBV3-2) with TRBJ1-2; 8 bases fit TRBD1. There are 15 residues in the CDR3. V lost 1 base, J lost 5 bases, and 6 bases stayed unmatched. The germline V gene has CDR1 LGHDT and CDR2 YNNKEL (reference sequence). The DNA for the CDR3 is TGTGCCAGCAGCCAAGCCGACAGGGGAGGTTATGGCTACACCTTC. This encodes CASSQADRGGYGYTF.

V usage is TRBV6-6 and J usage is TRBJ2-5, with TRBD1 as a possible D gene (6 bases). This CDR3 is built from 16 residues. The germline CDR1 and CDR2 sequences are MNHNY and SVGAGI (reference sequence). Trimming took off 0 bases at V and 4 bases at J, with 15 bases between the two ends. CDR3 amino acids: CASSYSGAGEPETQYF. In DNA, the CDR3 is TGTGCCAGCAGTTACTCCGGGGCAGGGGAGCCAGAGACCCAGTACTTC.